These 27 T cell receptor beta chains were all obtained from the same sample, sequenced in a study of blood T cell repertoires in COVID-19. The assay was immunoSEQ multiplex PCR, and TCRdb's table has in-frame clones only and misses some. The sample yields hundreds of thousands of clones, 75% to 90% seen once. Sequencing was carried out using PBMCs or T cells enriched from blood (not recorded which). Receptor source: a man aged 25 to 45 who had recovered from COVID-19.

CDR3 coding DNA: TGTGCCAGCAGCTTAGGTTTGGGACAGGGCTACAATGAGCAGTTCTTC. Protein product: CASSLGLGQGYNEQFF. This chain joins TRBV11-1 and TRBJ2-1, with 9 bases identical to TRBD1. The CDR3 runs to 16 residues. Germline assignment: CDR1 SGHAT and CDR2 FQDESV (reference sequence). Losses at the gene ends were 1 base for V and 3 bases for J; bases not matched to a gene: 4.

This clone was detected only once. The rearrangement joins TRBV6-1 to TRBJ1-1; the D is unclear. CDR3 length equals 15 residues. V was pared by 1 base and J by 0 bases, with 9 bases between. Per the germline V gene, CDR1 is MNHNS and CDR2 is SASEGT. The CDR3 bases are TGTGCCAGCAGTGAAGGACACCCCATGAACACTGAAGCTTTCTTT. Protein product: CASSEGHPMNTEAFF.

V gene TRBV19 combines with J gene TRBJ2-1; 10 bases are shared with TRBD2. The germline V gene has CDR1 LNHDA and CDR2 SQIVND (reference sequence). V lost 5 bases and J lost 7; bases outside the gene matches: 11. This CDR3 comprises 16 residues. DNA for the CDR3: TGTGCCAGTAGTCAGCCGCAAGCGGGAGGGGGGAATGAGCAGTTCTTC. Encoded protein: CASSQPQAGGGNEQFF.

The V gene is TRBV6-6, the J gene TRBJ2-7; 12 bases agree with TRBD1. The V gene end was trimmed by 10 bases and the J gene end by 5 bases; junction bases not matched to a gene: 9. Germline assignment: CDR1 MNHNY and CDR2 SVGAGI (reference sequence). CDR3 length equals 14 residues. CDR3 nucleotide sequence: TGTGCCACCCGTAAGGGGACAGGGGGCAACGAGCAGTACTTC. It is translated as CATRKGTGGNEQYF.

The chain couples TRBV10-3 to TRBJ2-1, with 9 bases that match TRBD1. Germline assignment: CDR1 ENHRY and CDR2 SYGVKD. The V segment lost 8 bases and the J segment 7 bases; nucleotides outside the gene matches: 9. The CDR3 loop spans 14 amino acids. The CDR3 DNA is TGTGCCATCCGCCTCGAGACAGGGGGGAATGAGCAGTTCTTC. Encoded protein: CAIRLETGGNEQFF.

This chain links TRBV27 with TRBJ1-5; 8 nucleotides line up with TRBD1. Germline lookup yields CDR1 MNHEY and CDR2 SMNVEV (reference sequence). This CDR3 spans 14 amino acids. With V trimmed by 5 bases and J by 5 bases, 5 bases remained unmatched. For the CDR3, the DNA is TGTGCCAGCAGTCCAGGGGGCAGCTATCAGCCCCAGCATTTT. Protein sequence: CASSPGGSYQPQHF.

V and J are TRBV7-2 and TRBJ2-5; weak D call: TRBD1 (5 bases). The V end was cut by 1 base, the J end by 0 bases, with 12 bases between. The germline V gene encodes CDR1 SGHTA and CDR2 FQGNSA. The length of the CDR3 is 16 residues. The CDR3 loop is CASSLVDRWYQETQYF. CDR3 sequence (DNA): TGTGCCAGCAGCTTAGTAGACAGATGGTACCAAGAGACCCAGTACTTC.

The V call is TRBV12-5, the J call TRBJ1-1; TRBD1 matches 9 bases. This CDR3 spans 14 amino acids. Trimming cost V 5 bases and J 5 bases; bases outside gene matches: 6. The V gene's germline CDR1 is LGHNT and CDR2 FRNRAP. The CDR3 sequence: CASGDNRGLTEAFF. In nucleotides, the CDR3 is TGTGCTAGTGGTGACAACAGGGGGCTAACTGAAGCTTTCTTT. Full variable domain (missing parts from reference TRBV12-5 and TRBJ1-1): DARVTQTPRHKVTEMGQEVTMRCQPILGHNTVFWYRQTMMQGLELLAYFRNRAPLDDSGMPKDRFSAEMPDATLATLKIQPSEPRDSAVYFCASGDNRGLTEAFFGQGTRLTVV.

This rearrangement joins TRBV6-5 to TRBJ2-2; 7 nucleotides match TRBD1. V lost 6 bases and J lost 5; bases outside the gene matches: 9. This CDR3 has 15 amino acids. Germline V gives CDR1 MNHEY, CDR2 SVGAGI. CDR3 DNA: TGTGCCAGCAGCCCGGACAGGTCGGGGACCGGGGAGCTGTTTTTT. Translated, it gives CASSPDRSGTGELFF.

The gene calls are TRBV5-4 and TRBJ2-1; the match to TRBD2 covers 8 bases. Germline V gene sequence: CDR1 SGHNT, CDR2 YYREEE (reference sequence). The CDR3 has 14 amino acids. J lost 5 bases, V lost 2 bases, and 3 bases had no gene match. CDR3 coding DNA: TGTGCCAGCAGCTTCGCGGGAGGCCACAATGAGCAGTTCTTC. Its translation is CASSFAGGHNEQFF.

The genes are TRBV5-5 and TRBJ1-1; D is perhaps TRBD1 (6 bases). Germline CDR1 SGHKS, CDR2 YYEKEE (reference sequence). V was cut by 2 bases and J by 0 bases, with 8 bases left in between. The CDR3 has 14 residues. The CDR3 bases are TGTGCCAGCAGCTTAGGGACATTGAACACTGAAGCTTTCTTT. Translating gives CASSLGTLNTEAFF.

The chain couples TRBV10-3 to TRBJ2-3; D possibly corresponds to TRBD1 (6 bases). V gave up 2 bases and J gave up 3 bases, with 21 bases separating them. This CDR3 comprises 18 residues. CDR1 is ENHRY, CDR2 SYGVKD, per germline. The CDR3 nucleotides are TGTGCCATCAGTGAGCGAAGTGCAGGGGCCAAAGGGACAGATACGCAGTATTTT. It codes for CAISERSAGAKGTDTQYF.

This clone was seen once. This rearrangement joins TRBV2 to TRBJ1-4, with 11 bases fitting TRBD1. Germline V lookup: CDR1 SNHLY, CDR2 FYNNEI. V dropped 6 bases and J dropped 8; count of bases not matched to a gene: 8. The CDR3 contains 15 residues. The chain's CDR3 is CASSPSGTGGEKLFF. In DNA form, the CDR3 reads TGTGCCAGCAGCCCGAGTGGGACAGGGGGGGAAAAACTGTTTTTT.

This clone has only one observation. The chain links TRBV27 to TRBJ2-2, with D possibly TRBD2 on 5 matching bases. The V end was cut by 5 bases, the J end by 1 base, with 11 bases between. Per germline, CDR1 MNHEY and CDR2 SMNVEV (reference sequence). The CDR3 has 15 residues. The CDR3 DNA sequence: TGTGCCAGCAGTCCCCGAGCGGTGAACACCGGGGAGCTGTTTTTT. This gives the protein CASSPRAVNTGELFF.

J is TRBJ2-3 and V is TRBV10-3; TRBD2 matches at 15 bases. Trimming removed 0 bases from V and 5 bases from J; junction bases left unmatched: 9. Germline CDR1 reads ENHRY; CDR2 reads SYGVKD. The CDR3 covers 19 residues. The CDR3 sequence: CAISESSAGTSGRRDTQYF. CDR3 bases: TGTGCCATCAGTGAGTCGAGTGCAGGGACTAGCGGGAGGCGAGATACGCAGTATTTT.

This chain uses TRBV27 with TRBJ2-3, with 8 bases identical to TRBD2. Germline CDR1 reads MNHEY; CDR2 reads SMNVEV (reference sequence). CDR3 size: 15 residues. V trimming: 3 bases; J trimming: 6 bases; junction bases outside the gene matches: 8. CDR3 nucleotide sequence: TGTGCCAGCAGTTTTCGGACTAGCTGGACGGATACGCAGTATTTT. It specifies CASSFRTSWTDTQYF.

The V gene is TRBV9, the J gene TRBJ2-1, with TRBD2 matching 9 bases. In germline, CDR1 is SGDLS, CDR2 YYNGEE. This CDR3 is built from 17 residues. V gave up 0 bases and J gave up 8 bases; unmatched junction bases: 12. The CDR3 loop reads CASSVGIGSGSFHEQFF. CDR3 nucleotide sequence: TGTGCCAGCAGCGTAGGAATTGGTAGCGGGAGCTTTCATGAGCAGTTCTTC.

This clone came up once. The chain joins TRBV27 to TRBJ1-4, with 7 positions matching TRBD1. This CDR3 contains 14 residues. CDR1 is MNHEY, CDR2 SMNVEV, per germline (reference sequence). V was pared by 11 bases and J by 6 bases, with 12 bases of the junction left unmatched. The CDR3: CALPPGQWDEKLFF. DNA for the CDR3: TGTGCCCTCCCGCCGGGACAGTGGGATGAAAAACTGTTTTTT.

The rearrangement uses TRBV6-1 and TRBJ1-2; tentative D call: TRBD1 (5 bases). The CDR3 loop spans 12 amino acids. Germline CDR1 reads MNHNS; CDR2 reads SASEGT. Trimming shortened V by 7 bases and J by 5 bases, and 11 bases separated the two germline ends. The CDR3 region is CASIGTGYGYTF. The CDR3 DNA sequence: TGTGCCAGCATTGGTACAGGATATGGCTACACCTTC.

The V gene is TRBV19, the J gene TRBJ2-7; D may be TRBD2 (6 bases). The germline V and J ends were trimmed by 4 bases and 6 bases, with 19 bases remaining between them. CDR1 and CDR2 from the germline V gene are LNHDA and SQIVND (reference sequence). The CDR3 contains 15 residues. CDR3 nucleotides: TGTGCCAGTAGTACCACCGGGACTCACTCTTCCGAGCAGTACTTC. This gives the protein CASSTTGTHSSEQYF.

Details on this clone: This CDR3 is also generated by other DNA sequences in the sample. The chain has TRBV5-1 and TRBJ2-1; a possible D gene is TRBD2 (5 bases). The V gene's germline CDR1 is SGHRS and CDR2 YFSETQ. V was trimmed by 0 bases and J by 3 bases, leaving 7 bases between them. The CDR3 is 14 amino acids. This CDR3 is CASSLAGDYNEQFF. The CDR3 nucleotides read TGCGCCAGCAGCTTGGCCGGGGACTACAATGAGCAGTTCTTC.

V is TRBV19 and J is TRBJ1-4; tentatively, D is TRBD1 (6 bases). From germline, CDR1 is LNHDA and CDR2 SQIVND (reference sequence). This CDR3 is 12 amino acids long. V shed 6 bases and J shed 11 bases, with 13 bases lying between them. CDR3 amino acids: CASRYRDGKLFF. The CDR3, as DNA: TGTGCCAGTAGATACAGGGATGGGAAACTGTTTTTT. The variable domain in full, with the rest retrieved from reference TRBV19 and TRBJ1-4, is DGGITQSPKYLFRKEGQNVTLSCEQNLNHDAMYWYRQDPGQGLRLIYYSQIVNDFQKGDIAEGYSVSREKKESFPLTVTSAQKNPTAFYLCASRYRDGKLFFGSGTQLSVL.

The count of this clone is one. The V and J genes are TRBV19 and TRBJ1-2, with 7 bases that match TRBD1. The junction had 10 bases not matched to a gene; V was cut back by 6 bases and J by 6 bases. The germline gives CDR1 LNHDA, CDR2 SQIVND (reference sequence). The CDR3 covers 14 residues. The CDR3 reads CASRIPATGNGYTF. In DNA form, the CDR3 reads TGTGCCAGTAGAATCCCCGCGACAGGGAATGGCTACACCTTC.

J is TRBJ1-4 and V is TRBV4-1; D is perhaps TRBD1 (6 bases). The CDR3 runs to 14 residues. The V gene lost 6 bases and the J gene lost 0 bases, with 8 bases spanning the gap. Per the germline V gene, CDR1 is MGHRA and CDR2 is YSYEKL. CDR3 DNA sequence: TGCGCCAGCAGGGGACAATCAACTAATGAAAAACTGTTTTTT. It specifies CASRGQSTNEKLFF.

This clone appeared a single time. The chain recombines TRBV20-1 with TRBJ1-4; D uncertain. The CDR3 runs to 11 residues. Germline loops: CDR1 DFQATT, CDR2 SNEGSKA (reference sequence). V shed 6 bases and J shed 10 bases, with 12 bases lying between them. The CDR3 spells CSAPLRGKLFF. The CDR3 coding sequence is TGCAGTGCGCCACTCCGTGGAAAACTGTTTTTT.

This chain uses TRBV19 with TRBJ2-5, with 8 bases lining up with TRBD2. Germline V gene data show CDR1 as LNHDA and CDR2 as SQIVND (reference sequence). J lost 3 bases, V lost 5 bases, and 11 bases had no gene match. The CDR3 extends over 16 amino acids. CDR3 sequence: CASSVSGTRGEETQYF. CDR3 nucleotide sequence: TGTGCCAGTAGTGTCTCCGGGACTAGGGGCGAAGAGACCCAGTACTTC.

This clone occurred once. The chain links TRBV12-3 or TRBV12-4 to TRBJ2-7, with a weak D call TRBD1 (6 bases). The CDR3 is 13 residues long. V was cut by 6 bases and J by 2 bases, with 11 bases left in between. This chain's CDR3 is CASRTGGTYEQYF. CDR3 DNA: TGTGCCAGCAGGACAGGAGGTACCTACGAGCAGTACTTC.